Below, 27 T cell receptor beta chains from the same sample are listed, as sequenced in a study of blood T cell repertoires in COVID-19. This table comes from immunoSEQ multiplex PCR, and its TCRdb copy is limited to in-frame clones, with some not included. The profile shows around 470,000 clones, roughly 91% of them singletons. Source material: PBMCs or T cells enriched from blood (not recorded which). These TCRs come from a man aged 18 to 29 who had recovered from COVID-19.

This clone was seen a few times. The rearrangement joins TRBV29-1 to TRBJ1-1; a weak D match, TRBD1 (6 bases). The V end was cut by 4 bases, the J end by 5 bases, with 20 bases between. Germline assignment: CDR1 SQVTM and CDR2 ANQGSEA. This CDR3 has 15 residues. In nucleotides, the CDR3 is TGCAGCGTTGTCTTTGGGGCGGGGGGCAGGACTGAAGCTTTCTTT. Its translation: CSVVFGAGGRTEAFF.

The genes are TRBV28 and TRBJ1-5; the match to TRBD1 covers 8 bases. CDR1 and CDR2 from the germline V gene are MDHEN and SYDVKM. V shed 8 bases, J shed 0 bases, and the junction held 6 bases outside the gene matches. The length of the CDR3 is 15 residues. The CDR3 protein is CASSGQVYSNQPQHF. The CDR3 DNA reads TGTGCCAGCTCGGGACAGGTTTATAGCAATCAGCCCCAGCATTTT.

The V call is TRBV7-2, the J call TRBJ1-3; no reliable D call. V dropped 5 bases and J dropped 0 bases, with 20 bases sitting between them. Germline CDR1 SGHTA, CDR2 FQGNSA. CDR3 length: 18 residues. CDR3 bases: TGTGCCAGCAGCCGTCTCTCGCAGGCGACCATCTCTGGAAACACCATATATTTT. Translated: CASSRLSQATISGNTIYF.

V gene TRBV11-3 combines with J gene TRBJ1-1; 7 bases fit TRBD1. CDR1 is SGHNT and CDR2 is YENEEA in the germline V gene. V was clipped by 2 bases and J by 8 bases; unmatched bases: 8. This CDR3 has 14 amino acids. DNA of the CDR3: TGTGCCAGCAGCTTAAGGGGGCCGGCTCGCGAAGCTTTCTTT. It codes for CASSLRGPAREAFF.

The sample holds a few counts of this clone. The chain employs TRBV19 and TRBJ1-2; TRBD1 matches 11 bases. This CDR3 region has 17 residues. Germline CDR1 reads LNHDA; CDR2 reads SQIVND (reference sequence). Trimming cost V 8 bases and J 5 bases; bases outside gene matches: 16. Written as DNA, the CDR3 is TGTGCCAGTTCCGAGCCGGGACAGGGGGGAGCCTGGTATGGCTACACCTTC. As protein: CASSEPGQGGAWYGYTF.

The chain has TRBV25-1 and TRBJ1-3; 7 bases fit TRBD1. Germline V CDR1 and CDR2: MGHDK, SYGVNS. The CDR3 spans 14 residues. With V trimmed by 9 bases and J by 8 bases, 13 bases remained unmatched. The DNA of the CDR3 is TGTGCCAGTCGGACAGGAGGGGAATTTGACACCATATATTTT. Translation: CASRTGGEFDTIYF.

This clone was picked up one time. The chain employs TRBV18 and TRBJ1-1; D is ambiguous. The CDR3 spans 14 residues. Trimming shortened V by 3 bases and J by 4 bases, and 12 bases separated the two germline ends. Germline CDR1 reads KGHSH; CDR2 reads LQKENI. The DNA for the CDR3 is TGTGCCAGCTCACCGCCTACGGGGAGCACTGAAGCTTTCTTT. It encodes CASSPPTGSTEAFF.

V is TRBV11-3 and J is TRBJ1-6; D is undetermined. Germline assignment: CDR1 SGHNT and CDR2 YENEEA. This CDR3 has 13 residues. Trimming stripped 5 bases from V and 3 bases from J, with 5 bases between. The CDR3 DNA reads as TGTGCCAGCAGCCCAGACTATAATTCACCCCTCCACTTT. It encodes CASSPDYNSPLHF.

The gene calls are TRBV30 and TRBJ2-5; TRBD2 matches at 11 bases. Germline values: CDR1 GTSNPN, CDR2 SVGIG (reference sequence). CDR3 length: 15 residues. V was pared by 2 bases and J by 5 bases, with 7 bases of the junction left unmatched. The DNA for the CDR3 is TGTGCCTGGAGTAGTGGGACTAGCGGACGGGAGACCCAGTACTTC. Translated, it gives CAWSSGTSGRETQYF.

The V gene is TRBV7-9, the J gene TRBJ2-1; TRBD2 agrees at 12 bases. There are 18 residues in the CDR3. Trimming removed 11 bases from V and 8 bases from J; junction bases left unmatched: 22. CDR1 SEHNR and CDR2 FQNEAQ come from the germline V gene (reference sequence). The CDR3 sequence: CASREGVLAGGSGDEQFF. DNA for the CDR3: TGTGCCTCAAGGGAAGGGGTCCTAGCGGGAGGGTCAGGCGATGAGCAGTTCTTC.

This clone was observed a handful of times. The chain combines TRBV5-4 with TRBJ1-6; maybe TRBD1 (6 bases). The germline V and J ends were trimmed by 5 bases and 7 bases, with 13 bases remaining between them. CDR1 and CDR2 (germline): SGHNT, YYREEE (reference sequence). CDR3 length equals 14 residues. The CDR3 region is CASRSTGMNSPLHF. CDR3 in DNA: TGTGCCAGCAGGTCGACAGGCATGAATTCACCCCTCCACTTT. The whole variable domain, filled in from reference TRBV5-4 and TRBJ1-6, reads ETGVTQSPTHLIKTRGQQVTLRCSSQSGHNTVSWYQQALGQGPQFIFQYYREEENGRGNFPPRFSGLQFPNYSSELNVNALELDDSALYLCASRSTGMNSPLHFGNGTRLTVT.

The J gene is TRBJ2-7, the V gene TRBV14, with 8 bases fitting TRBD1. Germline lookup yields CDR1 SGHDN and CDR2 FVKESK. This CDR3 region has 15 residues. V shed 1 base and J 0 bases; nucleotides not matched to a gene: 2. The CDR3 loop reads CASSQGQGHSYEQYF. The CDR3 DNA follows: TGTGCCAGCAGCCAAGGACAGGGGCACTCCTACGAGCAGTACTTC.

The rearrangement links TRBV3-1 (or the pseudogene TRBV3-2) to TRBJ1-2; D possibly corresponds to TRBD1 (6 bases). The CDR3 contains 14 residues. CDR1 and CDR2 (germline): LGHDT, YNNKEL (reference sequence). V lost 5 bases, J lost 7 bases, and 17 bases lay in between. The CDR3, as DNA: TGTGCCAGCAGCTTTGGTCGACAGGTTGGTGGCTACACCTTC. The encoded protein is CASSFGRQVGGYTF.

CDR3 DNA sequence: TGTGCTAGTGGGCAGATTTATGGCTACACCTTC. Its translation is CASGQIYGYTF. The chain recombines TRBV12-5 with TRBJ1-2; D uncertain. Germline CDR1 LGHNT, CDR2 FRNRAP. The CDR3 extends over 11 amino acids. Trimming removed 6 bases at V and 5 bases at J, with 7 bases between. Full variable domain (outside the CDR3, taken from reference TRBV12-5 and TRBJ1-2): DARVTQTPRHKVTEMGQEVTMRCQPILGHNTVFWYRQTMMQGLELLAYFRNRAPLDDSGMPKDRFSAEMPDATLATLKIQPSEPRDSAVYFCASGQIYGYTFGSGTRLTVV.

This chain connects TRBV14 to TRBJ1-6; 7 nucleotides match TRBD1. Germline V gene data show CDR1 as SGHDN and CDR2 as FVKESK. V trimming: 3 bases; J trimming: 9 bases; junction bases outside the gene matches: 5. This CDR3 comprises 14 residues. Written as DNA, the CDR3 is TGTGCCAGCAGCCACAGGGGGTACGGTTCACCCCTCCACTTT. Translation: CASSHRGYGSPLHF.

J is TRBJ2-7 and V is TRBV28; D ambiguous. V lost 0 bases and J 3 bases, leaving 12 bases between the germline ends. The CDR3 extends over 15 amino acids. The germline V gene encodes CDR1 MDHEN and CDR2 SYDVKM. The chain's CDR3 is CASSLWGPVSYEQYF. In DNA, the CDR3 is TGTGCCAGCAGTTTATGGGGCCCCGTAAGCTACGAGCAGTACTTC.

The rearrangement joins TRBV27 to TRBJ2-2; 8 bases match TRBD1. Germline-derived CDR1 and CDR2 are MNHEY and SMNVEV (reference sequence). The CDR3 loop spans 16 amino acids. With V trimmed by 10 bases and J by 0 bases, 10 bases remained unmatched. The CDR3 DNA is TGTGCCACGCAAAGACAGGGGCCATCGAACACCGGGGAGCTGTTTTTT. Translation: CATQRQGPSNTGELFF.

The rearrangement joins TRBV5-5 to TRBJ1-2; 8 nucleotides agree with TRBD1. J was trimmed by 3 bases and V by 0 bases; bases with no gene match: 1. Germline CDR1 is SGHKS and CDR2 is YYEKEE (reference sequence). The CDR3 extends over 14 amino acids. The CDR3 bases are TGTGCCAGCAGCTTGGCAGGGGGCCACTATGGCTACACCTTC. Residues: CASSLAGGHYGYTF. Drawing the rest from reference TRBV5-5 and TRBJ1-2, the complete variable domain is DAGVTQSPTHLIKTRGQQVTLRCSPISGHKSVSWYQQVLGQGPQFIFQYYEKEERGRGNFPDRFSARQFPNYSSELNVNALLLGDSALYLCASSLAGGHYGYTFGSGTRLTVV.

A single count supports this clone. The genes are TRBV21-1 and TRBJ1-4; TRBD1, the table's D call, was not compared with the DNA. TRBV21-1 is flagged as a pseudogene. The CDR3 is 20 amino acids. The CDR3, as DNA: TGTGCCAGCAGCAAAGACCGGACAGGCCTAGACAGTCCAACTAATGAAAAACTGTTTTTT. The encoded protein is CASSKDRTGLDSPTNEKLFF.

The chain combines TRBV11-2 with TRBJ1-6, with D possibly matching TRBD1 (6 bases). V was cut by 5 bases and J by 0 bases, with 17 bases left in between. The CDR3 has 18 amino acids. Germline lookup yields CDR1 SGHAT and CDR2 FQNNGV. The CDR3 coding sequence is TGTGCCAGCAGCCCGTGGACAGAGTTGAGCTCCTATAATTCACCCCTCCACTTT. Protein sequence: CASSPWTELSSYNSPLHF.

V gene TRBV7-9 combines with J gene TRBJ1-4, with D possibly being TRBD1 (6 bases). CDR1 and CDR2 from the germline V gene are SEHNR and FQNEAQ (reference sequence). Trimming left V 3 bases short and J 7 bases short, with 12 bases between. The CDR3 is 14 residues long. The CDR3 here is CASSFRAGAEKLFF. CDR3 nucleotide sequence: TGTGCCAGCAGCTTTAGGGCAGGGGCTGAAAAACTGTTTTTT.

The V and J genes are TRBV5-1 and TRBJ2-7, with 7 bases identical to TRBD1. The CDR3 has 16 amino acids. The V segment lost 5 bases and the J segment 4 bases; nucleotides outside the gene matches: 15. Germline V gene sequence: CDR1 SGHRS, CDR2 YFSETQ. The CDR3 loop is CASRQTVGQGVYEQYF. CDR3 DNA: TGCGCCAGCAGGCAAACGGTGGGCCAGGGGGTATACGAGCAGTACTTC.

The chain couples TRBV18 to TRBJ2-6, with unresolved D. Germline lookup yields CDR1 KGHSH and CDR2 LQKENI. CDR3 length: 17 amino acids. The germline V and J ends were trimmed by 1 base and 0 bases, with 10 bases remaining between them. The CDR3 loop reads CASSPRAGLSGANVLTF. In nucleotides, the CDR3 is TGTGCCAGCTCACCACGGGCAGGCCTCTCTGGGGCCAACGTCCTGACTTTC.

The V gene is TRBV2, the J gene TRBJ2-5; maybe TRBD2 (5 bases). The CDR3 sequence is 11 residues long. V lost 3 bases and J lost 12, with 11 bases in between. The germline CDR1 and CDR2 sequences are SNHLY and FYNNEI. This CDR3 reads CASSDEGAKYF. CDR3 nucleotide sequence: TGTGCCAGCAGTGATGAGGGAGCAAAGTACTTC.

This clone is termed medium-sized (0.01 to 0.1%). DNA for the CDR3: TGTGCCAGCAGTTATTCGATACTAGCGGGGACAGATACGCAGTATTTT. Encoded protein: CASSYSILAGTDTQYF. The genes are TRBV6-9 and TRBJ2-3; the match to TRBD2 covers 10 bases. CDR3 size: 16 residues. With 0 bases clipped from V and 3 bases from J, the junction kept 3 bases outside the gene matches. CDR1 and CDR2 (germline): MNHGY, SVAAGI.

The chain employs TRBV5-4 and TRBJ2-1; the match to TRBD2 covers 9 bases. The germline CDR1 and CDR2 sequences are SGHNT and YYREEE (reference sequence). Trimming at V came to 1 base and at J to 4 bases, leaving 9 bases not matched to a gene. CDR3 size: 17 residues. CDR3 nucleotides: TGTGCCAGCAGCTTGTTCTGCGCGACTAGCGGTTACAATGAGCAGTTCTTC. Translation: CASSLFCATSGYNEQFF. The whole variable domain, remainder taken from reference TRBV5-4 and TRBJ2-1, is ETGVTQSPTHLIKTRGQQVTLRCSSQSGHNTVSWYQQALGQGPQFIFQYYREEENGRGNFPPRFSGLQFPNYSSELNVNALELDDSALYLCASSLFCATSGYNEQFFGPGTRLTVL.

This clone appeared a single time. The chain recombines TRBV12-5 with TRBJ2-6; D is unresolved. The germline gives CDR1 LGHNT, CDR2 FRNRAP. Between the trimmed V and J ends, which lost 2 bases and 3 bases, there was a span of 8 bases. This CDR3 spans 15 amino acids. CDR3 residues: CASGLPAGGANVLTF. The CDR3 DNA sequence: TGTGCTAGTGGTTTGCCCGCCGGTGGGGCCAACGTCCTGACTTTC.